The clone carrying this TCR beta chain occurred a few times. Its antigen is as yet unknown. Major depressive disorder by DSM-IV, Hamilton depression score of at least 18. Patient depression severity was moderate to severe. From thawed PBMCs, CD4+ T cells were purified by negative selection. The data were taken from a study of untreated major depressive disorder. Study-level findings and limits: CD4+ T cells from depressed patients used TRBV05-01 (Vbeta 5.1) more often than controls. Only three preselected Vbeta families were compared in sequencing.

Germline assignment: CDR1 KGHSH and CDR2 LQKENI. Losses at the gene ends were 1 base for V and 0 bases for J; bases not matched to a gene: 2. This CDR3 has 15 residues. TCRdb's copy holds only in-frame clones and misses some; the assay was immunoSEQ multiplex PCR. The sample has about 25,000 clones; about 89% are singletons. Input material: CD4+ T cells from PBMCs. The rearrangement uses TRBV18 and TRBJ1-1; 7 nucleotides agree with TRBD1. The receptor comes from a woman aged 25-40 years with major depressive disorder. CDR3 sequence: CASSPRDSMNTEAFF. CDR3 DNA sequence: TGTGCCAGCTCACCACGGGACAGCATGAACACTGAAGCTTTCTTT.